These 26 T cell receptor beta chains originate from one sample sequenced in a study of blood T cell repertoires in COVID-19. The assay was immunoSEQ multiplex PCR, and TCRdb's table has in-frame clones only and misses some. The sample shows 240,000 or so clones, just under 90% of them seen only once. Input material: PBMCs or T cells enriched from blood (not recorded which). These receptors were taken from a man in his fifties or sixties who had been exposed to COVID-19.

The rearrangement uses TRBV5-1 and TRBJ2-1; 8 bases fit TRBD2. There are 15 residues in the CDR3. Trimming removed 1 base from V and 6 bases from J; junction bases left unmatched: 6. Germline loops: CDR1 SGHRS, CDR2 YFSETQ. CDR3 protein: CASSLTTSGFNEQFF. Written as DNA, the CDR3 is TGCGCCAGCAGCTTGACTACTAGCGGCTTCAATGAGCAGTTCTTC.

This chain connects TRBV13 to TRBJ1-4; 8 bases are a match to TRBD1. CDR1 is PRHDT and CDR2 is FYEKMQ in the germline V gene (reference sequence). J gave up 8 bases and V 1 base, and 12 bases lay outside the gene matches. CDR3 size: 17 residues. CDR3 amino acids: CASSLVGARGPEEKLFF. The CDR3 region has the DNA TGTGCCAGCAGCTTAGTTGGGGCCAGGGGGCCGGAAGAAAAACTGTTTTTT.

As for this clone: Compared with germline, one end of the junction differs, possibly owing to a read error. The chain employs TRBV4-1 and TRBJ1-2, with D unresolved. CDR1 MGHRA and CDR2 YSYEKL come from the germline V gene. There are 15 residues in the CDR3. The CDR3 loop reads CASSQENSVNYDYTF. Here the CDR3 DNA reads TGCGCCAGCAGCCAAGAAAATTCGGTAAACTATGACTACACCTTC.

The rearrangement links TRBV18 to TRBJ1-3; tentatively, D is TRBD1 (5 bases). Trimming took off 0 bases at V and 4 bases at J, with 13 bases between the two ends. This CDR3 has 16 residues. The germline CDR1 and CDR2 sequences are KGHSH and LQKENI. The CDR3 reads CASSPPSGNYGNTIYF. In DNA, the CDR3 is TGTGCCAGCTCACCACCGTCAGGGAATTACGGAAACACCATATATTTT.

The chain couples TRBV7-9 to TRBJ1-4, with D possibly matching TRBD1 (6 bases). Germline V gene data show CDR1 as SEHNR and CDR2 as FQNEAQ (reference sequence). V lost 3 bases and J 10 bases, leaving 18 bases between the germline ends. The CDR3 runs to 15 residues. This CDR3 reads CASSFTEGGIPKLFF. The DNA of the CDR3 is TGTGCCAGCAGCTTCACCGAGGGGGGGATCCCAAAACTGTTTTTT.

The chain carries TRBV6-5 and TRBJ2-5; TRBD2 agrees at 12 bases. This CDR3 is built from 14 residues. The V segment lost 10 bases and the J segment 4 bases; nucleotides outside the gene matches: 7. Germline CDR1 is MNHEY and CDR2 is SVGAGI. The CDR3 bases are TGTGCCACCCAGACTAGCGGGAGTGGAGAGACCCAGTACTTC. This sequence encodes CATQTSGSGETQYF.

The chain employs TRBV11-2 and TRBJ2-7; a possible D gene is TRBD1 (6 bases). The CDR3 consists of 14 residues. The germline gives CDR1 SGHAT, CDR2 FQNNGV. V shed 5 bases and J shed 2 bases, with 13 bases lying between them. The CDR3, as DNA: TGTGCCAGCAGCCCAGGACAGATTGCCTACGAGCAGTACGTC. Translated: CASSPGQIAYEQYV.

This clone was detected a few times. The CDR3 is CASSAQGDTEAFF. CDR3 coding DNA: TGTGCCAGCAGTGCACAGGGGGACACTGAAGCTTTCTTT. The rearrangement uses TRBV5-5 and TRBJ1-1, with TRBD1 matching 8 bases. Germline CDR1 and CDR2: SGHKS and YYEKEE (reference sequence). Trimming took 5 bases from V and 3 from J; bases not matched to a gene: 3. This CDR3 is built from 13 residues.

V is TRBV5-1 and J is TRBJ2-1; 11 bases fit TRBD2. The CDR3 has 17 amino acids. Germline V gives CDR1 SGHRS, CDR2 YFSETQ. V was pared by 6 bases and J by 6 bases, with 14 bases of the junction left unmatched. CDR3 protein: CASTTLPIAGGSNEQFF. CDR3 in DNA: TGCGCCAGCACCACCTTACCTATAGCGGGGGGGAGCAATGAGCAGTTCTTC.

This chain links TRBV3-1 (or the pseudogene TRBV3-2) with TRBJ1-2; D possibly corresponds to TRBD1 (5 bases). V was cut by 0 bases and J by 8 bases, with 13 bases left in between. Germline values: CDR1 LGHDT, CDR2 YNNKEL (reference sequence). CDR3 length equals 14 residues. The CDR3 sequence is CASSQDYQGRGYTF. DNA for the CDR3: TGTGCCAGCAGCCAAGATTATCAGGGTCGGGGCTACACCTTC.

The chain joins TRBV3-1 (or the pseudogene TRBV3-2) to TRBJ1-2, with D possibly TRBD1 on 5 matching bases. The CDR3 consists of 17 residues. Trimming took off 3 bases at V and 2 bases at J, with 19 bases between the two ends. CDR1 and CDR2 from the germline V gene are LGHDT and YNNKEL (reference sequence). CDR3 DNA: TGTGCCAGCAGCCACAAGTCCCTCAGCGGGGGGAACTATGGCTACACCTTC. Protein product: CASSHKSLSGGNYGYTF.

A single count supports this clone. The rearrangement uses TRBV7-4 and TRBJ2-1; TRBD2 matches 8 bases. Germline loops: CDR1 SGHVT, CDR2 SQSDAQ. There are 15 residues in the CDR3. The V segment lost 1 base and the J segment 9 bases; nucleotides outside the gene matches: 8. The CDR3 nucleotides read TGTGCCAGCAGCTTAGTGGGCGGACTAGCATTTGAGCAGTTCTTC. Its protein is CASSLVGGLAFEQFF.

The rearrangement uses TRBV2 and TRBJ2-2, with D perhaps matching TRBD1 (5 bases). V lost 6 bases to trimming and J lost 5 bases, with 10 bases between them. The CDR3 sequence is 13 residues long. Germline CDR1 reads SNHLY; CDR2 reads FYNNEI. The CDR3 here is CASSPTVTGELFF. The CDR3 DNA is TGTGCCAGCAGCCCGACAGTAACCGGGGAGCTGTTTTTT.

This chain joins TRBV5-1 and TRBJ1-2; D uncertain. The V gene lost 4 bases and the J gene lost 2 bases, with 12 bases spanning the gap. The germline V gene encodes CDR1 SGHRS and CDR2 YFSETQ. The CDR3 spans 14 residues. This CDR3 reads CASSQNPQNYGYTF. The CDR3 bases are TGCGCCAGCAGCCAAAACCCACAGAACTATGGCTACACCTTC.

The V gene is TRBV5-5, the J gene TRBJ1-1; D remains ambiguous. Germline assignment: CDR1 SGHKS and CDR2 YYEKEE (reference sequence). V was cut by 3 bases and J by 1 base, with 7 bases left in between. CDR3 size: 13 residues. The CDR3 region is CASSSPWNTEAFF. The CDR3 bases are TGTGCCAGCAGCTCCCCGTGGAACACTGAAGCTTTCTTT.

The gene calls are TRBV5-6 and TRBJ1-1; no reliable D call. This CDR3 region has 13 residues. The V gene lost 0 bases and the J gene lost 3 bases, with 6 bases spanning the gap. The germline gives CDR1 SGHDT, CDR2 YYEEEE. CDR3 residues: CASSLAGYTEAFF. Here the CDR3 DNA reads TGTGCCAGCAGCTTGGCCGGGTACACTGAAGCTTTCTTT.

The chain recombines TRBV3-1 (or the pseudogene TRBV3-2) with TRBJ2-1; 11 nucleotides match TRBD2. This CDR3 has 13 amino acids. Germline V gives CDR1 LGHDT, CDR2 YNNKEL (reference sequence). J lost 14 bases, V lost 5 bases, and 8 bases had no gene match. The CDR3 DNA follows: TGTGCCAGCAGCGACCTAGCGGGAGGAGATAAGTTCTTC. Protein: CASSDLAGGDKFF.

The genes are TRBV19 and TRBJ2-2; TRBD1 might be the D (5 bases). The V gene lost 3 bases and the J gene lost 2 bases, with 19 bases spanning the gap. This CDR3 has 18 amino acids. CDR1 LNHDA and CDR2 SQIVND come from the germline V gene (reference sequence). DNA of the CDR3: TGTGCCAGTAGTATTTTATGGGCGGCCCAGGGCAACACCGGGGAGCTGTTTTTT. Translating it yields CASSILWAAQGNTGELFF.

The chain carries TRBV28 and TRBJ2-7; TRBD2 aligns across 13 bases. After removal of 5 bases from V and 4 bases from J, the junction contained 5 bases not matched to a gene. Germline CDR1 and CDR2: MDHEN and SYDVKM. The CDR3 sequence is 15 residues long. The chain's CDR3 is CASSETSGRAYEQYV. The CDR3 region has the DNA TGTGCCAGCAGTGAAACTAGCGGGAGGGCTTACGAGCAGTACGTC.

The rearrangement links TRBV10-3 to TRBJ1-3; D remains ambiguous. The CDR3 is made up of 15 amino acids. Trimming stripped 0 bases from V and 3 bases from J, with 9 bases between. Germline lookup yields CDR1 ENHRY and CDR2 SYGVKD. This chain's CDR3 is CAISESPGSGNTIYF. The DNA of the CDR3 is TGTGCCATCAGTGAGTCCCCCGGGAGTGGAAACACCATATATTTT.

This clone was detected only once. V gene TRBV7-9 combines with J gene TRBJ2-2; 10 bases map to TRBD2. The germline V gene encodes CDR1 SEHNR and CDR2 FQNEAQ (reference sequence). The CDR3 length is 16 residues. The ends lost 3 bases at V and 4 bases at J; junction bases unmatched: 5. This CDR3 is CASSFGAGGFTGELFF. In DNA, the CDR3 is TGTGCCAGCAGCTTCGGAGCGGGGGGGTTCACCGGGGAGCTGTTTTTT.

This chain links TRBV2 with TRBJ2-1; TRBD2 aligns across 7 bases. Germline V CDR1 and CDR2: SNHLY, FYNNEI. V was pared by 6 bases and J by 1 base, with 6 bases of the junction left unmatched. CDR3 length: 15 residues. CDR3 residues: CASRVFGGSYNEQFF. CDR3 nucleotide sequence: TGTGCCAGCAGGGTGTTCGGGGGGTCCTACAATGAGCAGTTCTTC.

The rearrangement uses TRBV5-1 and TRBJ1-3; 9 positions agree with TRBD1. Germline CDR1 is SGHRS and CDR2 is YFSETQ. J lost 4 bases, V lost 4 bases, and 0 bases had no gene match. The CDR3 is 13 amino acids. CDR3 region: CASSGTGGNTIYF. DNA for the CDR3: TGCGCCAGCAGCGGGACAGGGGGAAACACCATATATTTT.

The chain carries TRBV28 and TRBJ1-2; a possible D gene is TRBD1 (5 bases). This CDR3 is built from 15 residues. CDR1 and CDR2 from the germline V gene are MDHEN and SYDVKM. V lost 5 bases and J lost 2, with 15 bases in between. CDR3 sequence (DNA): TGTGCCAGCAGTGCCCGACAGTTTGTGAACTATGGCTACACCTTC. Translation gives CASSARQFVNYGYTF.

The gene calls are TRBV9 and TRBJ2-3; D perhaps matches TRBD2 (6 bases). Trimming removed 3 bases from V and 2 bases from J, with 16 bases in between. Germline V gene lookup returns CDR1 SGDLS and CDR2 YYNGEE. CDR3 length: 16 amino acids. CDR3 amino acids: CASSASGTSSTDTQYF. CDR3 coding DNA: TGTGCCAGCAGCGCTTCCGGGACTTCTTCCACAGATACGCAGTATTTT.

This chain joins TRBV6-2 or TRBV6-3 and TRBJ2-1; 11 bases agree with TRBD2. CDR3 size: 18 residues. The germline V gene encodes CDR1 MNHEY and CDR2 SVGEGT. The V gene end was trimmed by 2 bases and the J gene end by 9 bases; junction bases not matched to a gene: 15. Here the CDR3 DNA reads TGTGCCAGCAGTTACCCCCCCCCGTCTAGCGGGAGGTCTGGTGAGCAGTTCTTC. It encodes CASSYPPPSSGRSGEQFF.